The 30 T cell receptor beta chains given below trace back to one sample, sequenced in a study of T cell changes during pregnancy in multiple sclerosis. Sequencing was performed with immunoSEQ multiplex PCR; in TCRdb, only in-frame clones are kept and a portion is missing. Of around 130,000 clones listed, about 96% are singletons. This material consisted of peripheral blood, taken after pregnancy. The receptors here all came from a female donor with multiple sclerosis, enrolled in a pregnancy study.

This chain connects TRBV14 to TRBJ1-2; D might be TRBD1 (5 bases). Germline assignment: CDR1 SGHDN and CDR2 FVKESK. There are 15 residues in the CDR3. V was clipped by 0 bases and J by 7 bases, with 15 bases between them. CDR3 sequence (DNA): TGTGCCAGCAGCCAAGATTTTGGAGGGACCGGTGGCTACACCTTC. It codes for CASSQDFGGTGGYTF.

In this sample, this clone turned up once. Since the CDR3 does not end with the conserved phenylalanine or tryptophan, this likely comes from a read error. The limits of the CDR3 on the DNA are not certain, so only TCRdb's listed CDR3 is given. V gene TRBV27 combines with J gene TRBJ2-7; whether TRBD1, the table's D call, matches the DNA was not checked. From its first to its last residue, the CDR3 has 13 amino acids. Germline values: CDR1 MNHEY, CDR2 SMNVEV (reference sequence). The CDR3 region is CASSQGGTGEFHL.

The chain couples TRBV28 to TRBJ2-3; 10 bases fit TRBD2. This CDR3 spans 16 amino acids. J lost 2 bases, V lost 5 bases, and 7 bases had no gene match. Germline CDR1 is MDHEN and CDR2 is SYDVKM. The CDR3 loop is CASSKQGLAYTDTQYF. In DNA, the CDR3 is TGTGCCAGCAGTAAACAGGGACTAGCGTACACAGATACGCAGTATTTT.

This chain connects TRBV9 to TRBJ2-5; TRBD2 aligns across 13 bases. The junction had 11 bases not matched to a gene; V was cut back by 4 bases and J by 5 bases. Germline CDR1 SGDLS, CDR2 YYNGEE. CDR3 length: 17 amino acids. CDR3 nucleotides: TGTGCCAGCAGCCCCAGGACTAGCGGGAGTCTGGGGGAGACCCAGTACTTC. It codes for CASSPRTSGSLGETQYF.

The chain combines TRBV23-1 with TRBJ2-1; 8 nucleotides align to TRBD2. TRBV23-1 is classed as an ORF, of uncertain function. V dropped 7 bases and J dropped 15; count of bases not matched to a gene: 8. This CDR3 spans 11 amino acids. The CDR3 DNA reads TGCGCCAGCATGTACGGGACTAGGTCGTTCTTC. Amino acids: CASMYGTRSFF.

The chain joins TRBV30 to TRBJ2-1; 8 bases align to TRBD2. In germline, CDR1 is GTSNPN, CDR2 SVGIG (reference sequence). The CDR3 has 14 amino acids. The V segment lost 4 bases and the J segment 7 bases; nucleotides outside the gene matches: 9. CDR3 coding DNA: TGTGCCTGGAACGATCCTGGGACTAGGAATGAGCAGTTCTTC. Translating gives CAWNDPGTRNEQFF.

This rearrangement joins TRBV6-6 to TRBJ2-7; 10 bases map to TRBD2. There are 16 residues in the CDR3. Germline CDR1 and CDR2: MNHNY and SVGAGI (reference sequence). V lost 0 bases to trimming and J lost 5 bases; unmatched junction nucleotides: 7. The CDR3 protein is CASSYSPSGSPHEQYF. As DNA, the CDR3 is TGTGCCAGCAGTTACTCGCCTAGCGGGAGTCCCCACGAGCAGTACTTC.

The gene calls are TRBV11-2 and TRBJ2-5, with TRBD2 matching 12 bases. Germline-derived CDR1 and CDR2 are SGHAT and FQNNGV. This CDR3 has 16 residues. V was clipped by 1 base and J by 3 bases; unmatched bases: 3. The CDR3 sequence is CASSLGLAGGKETQYF. The CDR3 DNA reads TGTGCCAGCAGCTTAGGGCTAGCGGGAGGGAAAGAGACCCAGTACTTC.

The chain uses TRBV6-1 and TRBJ1-1; the match to TRBD1 covers 7 bases. The ends lost 1 base at V and 3 bases at J; junction bases unmatched: 5. The CDR3 runs 15 residues. Germline loops: CDR1 MNHNS, CDR2 SASEGT. The CDR3 reads CASSEGWTGYTEAFF. CDR3 in DNA: TGTGCCAGCAGTGAAGGCTGGACAGGATACACTGAAGCTTTCTTT.

This clone was recorded once. The chain joins TRBV19 to TRBJ2-7; 9 bases are shared with TRBD1. The V gene end was trimmed by 8 bases and the J gene end by 1 base; junction bases not matched to a gene: 3. This CDR3 has 13 residues. Germline V CDR1 and CDR2: LNHDA, SQIVND (reference sequence). CDR3 in amino acids: CASGTGRSYEQYF. In DNA, the CDR3 is TGTGCCAGTGGGACAGGGAGATCCTACGAGCAGTACTTC.

V gene TRBV7-2 combines with J gene TRBJ2-7; a weak D match, TRBD1 (6 bases). Trimming left V 0 bases short and J 5 bases short, with 14 bases between. The CDR3 length is 15 residues. Germline-derived CDR1 and CDR2 are SGHTA and FQGNSA. CDR3 sequence (DNA): TGTGCCAGCAGCTTAGCGTCCAGGGGCGCCCACGAGCAGTACTTC. It specifies CASSLASRGAHEQYF.

The chain combines TRBV19 with TRBJ1-1, with TRBD1 matching 7 bases. The junction had 6 bases not matched to a gene; V was cut back by 7 bases and J by 10 bases. The germline V gene encodes CDR1 LNHDA and CDR2 SQIVND (reference sequence). This CDR3 region has 11 residues. The CDR3 bases are TGTGCCAGTACCTCCCCAGGGGGAGCTTTCTTT. Translation gives CASTSPGGAFF.

This clone has only one observation. The J gene is TRBJ2-1, the V gene TRBV11-2, with D perhaps TRBD1 (6 bases). The CDR3 spans 15 residues. V dropped 4 bases and J dropped 2 bases, with 12 bases sitting between them. Looked up from germline, CDR1 is SGHAT and CDR2 is FQNNGV. The CDR3 region has the DNA TGTGCCAGCAGCTGGGGAGCAGGGGCCTACAATGAGCAGTTCTTC. Translating gives CASSWGAGAYNEQFF. Drawing the rest from reference TRBV11-2 and TRBJ2-1, the complete variable domain is EAGVAQSPRYKIIEKRQSVAFWCNPISGHATLYWYQQILGQGPKLLIQFQNNGVVDDSQLPKDRFSAERLKGVDSTLKIQPAKLEDSAVYLCASSWGAGAYNEQFFGPGTRLTVL.

The chain uses TRBV2 and TRBJ2-4; D ambiguous. From germline, CDR1 is SNHLY and CDR2 FYNNEI. V was cut by 8 bases and J by 0 bases, with 11 bases left in between. This CDR3 is 14 amino acids long. CDR3 residues: CASLAKLAKNIQYF. CDR3 coding DNA: TGTGCCAGCTTAGCTAAACTAGCCAAAAACATTCAGTACTTC.

V gene TRBV9 combines with J gene TRBJ1-3, with D tentatively TRBD1 (5 bases). CDR1 is SGDLS and CDR2 is YYNGEE in the germline V gene. The length of the CDR3 is 15 residues. V was pared by 0 bases and J by 5 bases, with 12 bases between. Here the CDR3 reads CASSVEGPGRNTIYF. For the CDR3, the DNA is TGTGCCAGCAGCGTAGAGGGCCCAGGGAGAAACACCATATATTTT.

The V call is TRBV21-1, the J call TRBJ1-5; the table assigns TRBD1, which was not confirmed against the DNA. TRBV21-1 is flagged as a pseudogene. The CDR3 consists of 15 residues. CDR3 in amino acids: CASSKPGQTNQPQHF. As DNA, the CDR3 is TGTGCCAGCAGCAAACCGGGACAGACGAATCAGCCCCAGCATTTT.

This clone has more than one count but fewer than ten. The J gene is TRBJ2-7, the V gene TRBV7-2; 7 bases map to TRBD1. Germline loops: CDR1 SGHTA, CDR2 FQGNSA. The CDR3 runs 16 residues. V gave up 5 bases and J gave up 0 bases; unmatched junction bases: 10. CDR3 DNA: TGTGCCAGCAGCCTGTGGTGGACAGGAAGCTCCTACGAGCAGTACTTC. As protein: CASSLWWTGSSYEQYF.

The rearrangement uses TRBV18 and TRBJ2-7; 7 bases are shared with TRBD2. Germline assignment: CDR1 KGHSH and CDR2 LQKENI. V gave up 6 bases and J gave up 2 bases; unmatched junction bases: 22. The CDR3 covers 19 residues. CDR3 in amino acids: CASSPLGTNLAQYPYEQYF. In DNA form, the CDR3 reads TGTGCCAGCTCGCCTTTAGGGACTAACTTAGCCCAGTACCCCTACGAGCAGTACTTC.

The chain joins TRBV18 to TRBJ2-5; D is ambiguous. The J call may be mistaken, given a closer DNA end match to TRBJ2-7. There are 14 residues in the CDR3. CDR1 and CDR2 (germline): KGHSH, LQKENI. Written as DNA, the CDR3 is TGTGCCAGCTCACCACTGAGGAGCTCCTACGAGCAGTACTTC. It encodes CASSPLRSSYEQYF.

This chain uses TRBV5-6 with TRBJ2-3; 16 bases are shared with TRBD2. Germline-derived CDR1 and CDR2 are SGHDT and YYEEEE. With 4 bases clipped from V and 0 bases from J, the junction kept 5 bases outside the gene matches. The CDR3 consists of 18 residues. CDR3 nucleotide sequence: TGTGCCAGCAGCCGACCGGGACTAGCGGGAGGGAGCACAGATACGCAGTATTTT. Encoded protein: CASSRPGLAGGSTDTQYF.

This sequence joins TRBV29-1 and TRBJ2-2; unclear D gene. The CDR3 is 11 amino acids. V was cut by 2 bases and J by 8 bases, with 6 bases left in between. Per germline, CDR1 SQVTM and CDR2 ANQGSEA. Here the CDR3 DNA reads TGCAGCGTTGAATTAGTAGGGGAGCTGTTTTTT. Amino acids: CSVELVGELFF.

This chain connects TRBV7-3 to TRBJ2-1, with a tentative D call TRBD2 (6 bases). V was clipped by 3 bases and J by 7 bases, with 13 bases between them. The V gene's germline CDR1 is SGHTA and CDR2 FQGTGA. This CDR3 region has 14 residues. CDR3 DNA sequence: TGTGCCAGCAGCTTCACGGGAGTTACTAATGAGCAGTTCTTC. As protein: CASSFTGVTNEQFF.

The CDR3 region is CATGGGTYNQPQHF. The CDR3 nucleotides read TGTGCCACCGGGGGGGGGACTTACAATCAGCCCCAGCATTTT. The chain has TRBV15 and TRBJ1-5; D perhaps matches TRBD1 (5 bases). Germline values: CDR1 LNHNV, CDR2 YYDKDF (reference sequence). This CDR3 contains 14 residues. The V end was cut by 8 bases, the J end by 3 bases, with 14 bases between.

The chain is built from TRBV28 and TRBJ2-1, with 7 positions matching TRBD1. Losses at the gene ends were 6 bases for V and 8 bases for J; bases not matched to a gene: 13. Germline loops: CDR1 MDHEN, CDR2 SYDVKM. CDR3 length equals 15 residues. CDR3 in amino acids: CASSPPDRDSDEQFF. In nucleotides, the CDR3 is TGTGCCAGCAGCCCCCCCGACAGGGATAGCGATGAGCAGTTCTTC.

As for this clone: The junction departs from the called germline gene at one end, perhaps through a read error. The rearrangement uses TRBV6-6 and TRBJ2-1; D is possibly TRBD1 (6 bases). Germline V gene data show CDR1 as MNHNY and CDR2 as SVGAGI (reference sequence). The CDR3 is 12 amino acids. CDR3 protein: CASSYSGQRRIF. The CDR3 DNA is TGTGCCAGCAGTTACTCAGGACAGAGAAGGATCTTC.

V and J are TRBV5-1 and TRBJ2-7; TRBD1 matches 12 bases. The CDR3 loop spans 15 amino acids. Trimming took 4 bases from V and 5 from J; bases not matched to a gene: 7. CDR1 SGHRS and CDR2 YFSETQ come from the germline V gene. The CDR3 loop is CASSPAGTGGHEQYF. In DNA, the CDR3 is TGCGCCAGCAGCCCCGCCGGGACAGGGGGCCACGAGCAGTACTTC. Complete variable domain (other parts from reference TRBV5-1 and TRBJ2-7): KAGVTQTPRYLIKTRGQQVTLSCSPISGHRSVSWYQQTPGQGLQFLFEYFSETQRNKGNFPGRFSGRQFSNSRSEMNVSTLELGDSALYLCASSPAGTGGHEQYFGPGTRLTVT.

This rearrangement joins TRBV25-1 to TRBJ2-2; 11 bases fit TRBD1. CDR1 is MGHDK and CDR2 is SYGVNS in the germline V gene. This CDR3 contains 14 residues. The V and J ends lost 10 bases and 5 bases, in that order; junction bases with no gene match: 6. The CDR3 is CATSGQGATGELFF. The DNA for the CDR3 is TGTGCCACCTCCGGACAGGGGGCAACCGGGGAGCTGTTTTTT.

This chain joins TRBV9 and TRBJ2-5; 11 bases match TRBD2. J lost 5 bases, V lost 4 bases, and 4 bases had no gene match. The CDR3 is 14 amino acids. The germline gives CDR1 SGDLS, CDR2 YYNGEE. Written as DNA, the CDR3 is TGTGCCAGCAGCACTAGCGGGAGAGAGGAGACCCAGTACTTC. It encodes CASSTSGREETQYF.

The J gene is TRBJ2-2, the V gene TRBV29-1; 7 bases align to TRBD1. The germline V gene encodes CDR1 SQVTM and CDR2 ANQGSEA. V lost 7 bases and J lost 0; bases outside the gene matches: 2. The CDR3 has 13 amino acids. The CDR3 sequence is CSADRANTGELFF. As DNA, the CDR3 is TGCAGCGCTGACAGGGCGAACACCGGGGAGCTGTTTTTT.

This rearrangement joins TRBV27 to TRBJ1-1; the D gene is possibly TRBD1 (6 bases). This CDR3 has 13 residues. Germline V gene lookup returns CDR1 MNHEY and CDR2 SMNVEV (reference sequence). V was cut by 5 bases and J by 8 bases, with 15 bases left in between. CDR3 sequence reads: CASSPGYGTEAFF. The DNA for the CDR3 is TGTGCCAGCAGTCCGGGATATGGGACAGAAGCTTTCTTT.